A single sample is the source of the 2 T cell receptor beta chains below, sequenced in a study of STAT5B mutations in CD4+ large granular lymphocyte leukemia. Measured with immunoSEQ multiplex PCR; TCRdb has only the in-frame clones, and not every one. The sample lists about 31,000 clones, just under 75% seen once, with 0.8% to 1.2% in the top ten. The sequencing input was CD4+ T cells from blood buffy coats. Receptor source: a human donor in good health.

The V and J genes are TRBV10-3 and TRBJ2-6; D is perhaps TRBD1 or TRBD2 (6 bases each). V was shortened by 11 bases and J by 2 bases, with 19 bases between the two germline ends. CDR1 ENHRY and CDR2 SYGVKD come from the germline V gene. CDR3 length: 16 amino acids. The CDR3: CASRDKRITGANVLTF. CDR3 nucleotide sequence: TGTGCCTCGCGGGACAAAAGGATCACTGGGGCCAACGTCCTGACTTTC.

V and J are TRBV13 and TRBJ1-3; no clear D gene. This CDR3 is 15 amino acids long. V lost 2 bases and J 0 bases, leaving 8 bases between the germline ends. Germline V lookup: CDR1 PRHDT, CDR2 FYEKMQ (reference sequence). The CDR3 reads CASSLIPSSGNTIYF. CDR3 DNA sequence: TGTGCCAGCAGCTTAATACCGAGCTCTGGAAACACCATATATTTT.